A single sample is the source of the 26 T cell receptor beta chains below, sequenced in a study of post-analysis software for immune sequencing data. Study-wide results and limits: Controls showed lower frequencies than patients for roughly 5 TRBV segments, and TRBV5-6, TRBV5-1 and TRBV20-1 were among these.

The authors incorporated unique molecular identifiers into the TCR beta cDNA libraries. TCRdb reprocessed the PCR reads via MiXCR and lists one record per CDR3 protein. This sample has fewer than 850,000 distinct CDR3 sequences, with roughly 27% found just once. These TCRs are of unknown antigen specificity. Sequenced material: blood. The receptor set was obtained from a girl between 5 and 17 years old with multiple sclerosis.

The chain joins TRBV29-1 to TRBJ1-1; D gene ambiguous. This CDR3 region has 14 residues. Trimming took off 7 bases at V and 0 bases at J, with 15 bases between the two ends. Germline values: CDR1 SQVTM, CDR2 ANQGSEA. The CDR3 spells CSGKTAQMNTEAFF. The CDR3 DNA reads TGCAGCGGGAAAACCGCGCAAATGAACACTGAAGCTTTCTTT.

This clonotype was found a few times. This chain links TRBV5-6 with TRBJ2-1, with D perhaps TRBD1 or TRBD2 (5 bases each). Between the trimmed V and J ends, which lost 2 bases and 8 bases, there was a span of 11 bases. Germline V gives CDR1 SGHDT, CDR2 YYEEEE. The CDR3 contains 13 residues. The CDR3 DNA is TGTGCCAGCAGCTTTGGCCGAGGGGATGAGCAGTTCTTC. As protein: CASSFGRGDEQFF.

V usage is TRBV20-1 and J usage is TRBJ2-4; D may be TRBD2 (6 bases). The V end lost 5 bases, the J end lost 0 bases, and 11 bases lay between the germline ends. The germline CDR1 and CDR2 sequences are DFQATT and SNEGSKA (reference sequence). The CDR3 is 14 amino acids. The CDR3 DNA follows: TGCAGTGCTGGACCGGGACTAGCCAAAAACATTCAGTACTTC. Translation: CSAGPGLAKNIQYF.

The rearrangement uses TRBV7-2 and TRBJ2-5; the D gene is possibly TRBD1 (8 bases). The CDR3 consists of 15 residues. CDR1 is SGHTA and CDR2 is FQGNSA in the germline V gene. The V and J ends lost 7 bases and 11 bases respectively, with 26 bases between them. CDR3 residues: CASNTQGGRDNEQYF. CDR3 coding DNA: TGTGCCAGCAACACACAGGGGGGGCGAGACAATGAGCAGTACTTC.

CDR3 region: CSARVQGAAAKNIQYF. Written as DNA, the CDR3 is TGCAGTGCTAGAGTGCAGGGGGCGGCGGCCAAAAACATTCAGTACTTC. This chain links TRBV20-1 with TRBJ2-4, with TRBD1 matching over 8 bases. The V segment lost 1 base and the J segment 1 base; nucleotides outside the gene matches: 6. CDR1 DFQATT and CDR2 SNEGSKA come from the germline V gene (reference sequence). The CDR3 has 16 amino acids.

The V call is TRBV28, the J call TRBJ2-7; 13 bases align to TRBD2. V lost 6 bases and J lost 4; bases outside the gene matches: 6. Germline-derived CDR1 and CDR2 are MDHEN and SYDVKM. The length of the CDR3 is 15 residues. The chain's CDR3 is CASSRGLAGVYEQYF. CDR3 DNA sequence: TGTGCCAGCAGCCGAGGACTAGCGGGAGTATACGAGCAGTACTTC.

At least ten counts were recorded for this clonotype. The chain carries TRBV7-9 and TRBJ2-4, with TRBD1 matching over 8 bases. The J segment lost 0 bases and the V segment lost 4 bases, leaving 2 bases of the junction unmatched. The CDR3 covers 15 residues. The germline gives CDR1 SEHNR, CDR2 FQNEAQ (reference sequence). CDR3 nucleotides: TGTGCCAGCAGCTCCAGGGGGCTAGCCAAAAACATTCAGTACTTC. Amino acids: CASSSRGLAKNIQYF.

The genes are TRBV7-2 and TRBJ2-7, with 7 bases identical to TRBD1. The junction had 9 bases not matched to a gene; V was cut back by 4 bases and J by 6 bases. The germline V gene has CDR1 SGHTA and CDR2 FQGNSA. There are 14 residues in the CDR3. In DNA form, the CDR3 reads TGTGCCAGCAGCTCCCAACCGACAGGGTCCGAGCAGTACTTC. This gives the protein CASSSQPTGSEQYF.

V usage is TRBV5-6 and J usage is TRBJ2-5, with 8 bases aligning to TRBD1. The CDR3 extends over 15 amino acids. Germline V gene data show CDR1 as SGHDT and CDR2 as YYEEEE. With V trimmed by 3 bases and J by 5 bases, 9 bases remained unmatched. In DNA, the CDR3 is TGTGCCAGCAGCTGGACAGGGCCCGTTACGGAGACCCAGTACTTC. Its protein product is CASSWTGPVTETQYF. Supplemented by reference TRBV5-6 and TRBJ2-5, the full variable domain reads DAGVTQSPTHLIKTRGQQVTLRCSPKSGHDTVSWYQQALGQGPQFIFQYYEEEERQRGNFPDRFSGHQFPNYSSELNVNALLLGDSALYLCASSWTGPVTETQYFGPGTRLLVL.

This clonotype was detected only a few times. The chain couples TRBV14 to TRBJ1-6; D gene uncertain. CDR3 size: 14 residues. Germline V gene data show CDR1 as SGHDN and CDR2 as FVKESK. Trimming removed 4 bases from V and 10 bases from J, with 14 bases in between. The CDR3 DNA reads TGTGCCAGCAGCCGGTTGGAGTTGGGCTCACCCCTCCACTTT. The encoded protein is CASSRLELGSPLHF.

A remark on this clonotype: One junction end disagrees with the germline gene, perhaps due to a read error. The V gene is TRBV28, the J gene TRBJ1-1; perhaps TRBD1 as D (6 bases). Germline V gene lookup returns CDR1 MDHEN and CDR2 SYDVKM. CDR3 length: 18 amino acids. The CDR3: CTSSFPRGTPSPSTEAFF. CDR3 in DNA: TGTACCAGCAGTTTCCCCCGAGGGACACCCTCACCGAGCACCGAAGCTTTCTTT.

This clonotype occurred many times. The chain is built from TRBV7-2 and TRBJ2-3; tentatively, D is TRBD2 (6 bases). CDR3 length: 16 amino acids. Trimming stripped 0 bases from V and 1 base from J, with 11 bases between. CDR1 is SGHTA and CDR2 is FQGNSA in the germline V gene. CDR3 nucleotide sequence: TGTGCCAGCAGCTTAGCGGTGGGCGGGGGCACAGATACGCAGTATTTT. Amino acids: CASSLAVGGGTDTQYF.

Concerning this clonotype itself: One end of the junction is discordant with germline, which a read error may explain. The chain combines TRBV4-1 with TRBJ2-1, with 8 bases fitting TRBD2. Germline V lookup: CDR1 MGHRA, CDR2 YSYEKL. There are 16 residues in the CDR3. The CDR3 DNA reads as TGCGCCAGCAACCAAGCCACGGGGGGGCCCTACAATGAGCAGTTCTTC. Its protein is CASNQATGGPYNEQFF.

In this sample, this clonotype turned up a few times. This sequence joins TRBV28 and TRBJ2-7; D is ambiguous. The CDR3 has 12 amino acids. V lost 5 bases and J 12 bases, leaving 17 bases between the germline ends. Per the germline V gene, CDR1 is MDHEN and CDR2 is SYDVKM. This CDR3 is CASSAPGLGAYF. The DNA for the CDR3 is TGTGCCAGCAGTGCCCCCGGGTTGGGCGCGTACTTC.

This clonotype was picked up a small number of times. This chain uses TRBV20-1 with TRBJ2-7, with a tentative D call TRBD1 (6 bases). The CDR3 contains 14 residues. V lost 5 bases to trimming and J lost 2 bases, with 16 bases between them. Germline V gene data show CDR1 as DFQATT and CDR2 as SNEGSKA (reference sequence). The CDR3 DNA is TGCAGTGCTGCCGGGACAACCGAGCCCTACGAGCAGTACTTC. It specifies CSAAGTTEPYEQYF.

CDR3: CASNRQGTDEQYF. In DNA, the CDR3 is TGTGCCAGCAACCGACAGGGAACGGACGAGCAGTACTTC. This rearrangement joins TRBV3-1 to TRBJ2-7; 7 nucleotides agree with TRBD1. The CDR3 is 13 amino acids. CDR1 and CDR2 (germline): LGHDT, YNNKEL (reference sequence). V lost 7 bases to trimming and J lost 5 bases; unmatched junction nucleotides: 8.

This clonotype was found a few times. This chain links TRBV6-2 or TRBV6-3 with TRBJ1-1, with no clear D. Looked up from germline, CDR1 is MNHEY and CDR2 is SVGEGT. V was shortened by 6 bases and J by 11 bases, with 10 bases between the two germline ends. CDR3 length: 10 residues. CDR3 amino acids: CASRSTQAFF. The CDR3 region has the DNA TGTGCCAGCAGATCCACTCAGGCTTTCTTT.

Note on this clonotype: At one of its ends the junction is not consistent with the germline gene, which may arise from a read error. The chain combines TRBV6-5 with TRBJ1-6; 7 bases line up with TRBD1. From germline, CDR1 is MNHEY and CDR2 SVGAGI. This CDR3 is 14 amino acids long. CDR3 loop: CTSRQGGNNSPLHF. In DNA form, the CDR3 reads TGTACCAGCAGGCAGGGGGGGAATAATTCACCCCTCCACTTT.

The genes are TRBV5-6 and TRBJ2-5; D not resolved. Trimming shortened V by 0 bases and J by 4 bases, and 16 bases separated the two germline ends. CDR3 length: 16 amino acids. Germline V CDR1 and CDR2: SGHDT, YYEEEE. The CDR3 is CASSLVMAAPRETQYF. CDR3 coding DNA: TGTGCCAGCAGCTTGGTTATGGCAGCGCCTCGAGAGACCCAGTACTTC.

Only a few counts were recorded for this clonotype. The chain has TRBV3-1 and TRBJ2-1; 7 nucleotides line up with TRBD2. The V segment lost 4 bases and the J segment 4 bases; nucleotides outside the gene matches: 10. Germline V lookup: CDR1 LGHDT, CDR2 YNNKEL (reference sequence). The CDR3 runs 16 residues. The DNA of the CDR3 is TGTGCCAGCAGCCTCAACGGGGGGAGGCAATACAATGAGCAGTTCTTC. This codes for CASSLNGGRQYNEQFF.

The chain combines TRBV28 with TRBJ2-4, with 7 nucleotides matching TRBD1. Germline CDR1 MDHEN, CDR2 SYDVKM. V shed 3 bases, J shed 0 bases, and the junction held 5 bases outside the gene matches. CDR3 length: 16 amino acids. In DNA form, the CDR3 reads TGTGCCAGCAGTTTTAAGCAGGGGGTAGCCAAAAACATTCAGTACTTC. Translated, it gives CASSFKQGVAKNIQYF.

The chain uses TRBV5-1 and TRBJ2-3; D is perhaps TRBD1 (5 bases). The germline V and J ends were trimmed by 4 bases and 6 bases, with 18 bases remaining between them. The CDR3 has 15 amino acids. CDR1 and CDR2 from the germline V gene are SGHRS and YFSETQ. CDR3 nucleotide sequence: TGCGCCAGCAGCCCCTGGGGCCCCACCCGGGATACGCAGTATTTT. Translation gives CASSPWGPTRDTQYF.

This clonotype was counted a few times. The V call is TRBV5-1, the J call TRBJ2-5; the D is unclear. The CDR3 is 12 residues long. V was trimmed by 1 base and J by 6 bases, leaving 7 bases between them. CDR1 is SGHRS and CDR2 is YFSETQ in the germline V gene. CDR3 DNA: TGCGCCAGCAGCTTGTCGGCCCAGACCCAGTACTTC. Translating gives CASSLSAQTQYF.

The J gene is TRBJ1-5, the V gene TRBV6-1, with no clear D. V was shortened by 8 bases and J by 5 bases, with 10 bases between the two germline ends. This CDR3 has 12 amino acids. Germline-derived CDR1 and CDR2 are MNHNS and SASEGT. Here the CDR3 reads CASGPQHQPQHF. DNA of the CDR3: TGTGCCAGCGGGCCTCAACATCAGCCCCAGCATTTT.

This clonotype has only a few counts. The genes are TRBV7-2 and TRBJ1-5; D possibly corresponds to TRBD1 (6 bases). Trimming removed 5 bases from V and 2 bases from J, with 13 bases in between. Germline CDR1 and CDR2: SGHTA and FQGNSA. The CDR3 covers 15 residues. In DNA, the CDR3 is TGTGCCAGCAGCCGGGGGGGCAGCGGCAATCAGCCCCAGCATTTT. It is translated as CASSRGGSGNQPQHF.

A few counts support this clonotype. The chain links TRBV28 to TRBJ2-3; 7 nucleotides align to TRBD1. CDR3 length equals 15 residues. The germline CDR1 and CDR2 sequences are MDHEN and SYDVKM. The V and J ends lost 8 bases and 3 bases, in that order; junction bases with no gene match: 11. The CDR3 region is CASAGDSRSTDTQYF. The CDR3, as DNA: TGTGCCAGCGCAGGGGACAGCCGGTCGACAGATACGCAGTATTTT. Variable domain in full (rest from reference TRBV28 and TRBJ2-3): DVKVTQSSRYLVKRTGEKVFLECVQDMDHENMFWYRQDPGLGLRLIYFSYDVKMKEKGDIPEGYSVSREKKERFSLILESASTNQTSMYLCASAGDSRSTDTQYFGPGTRLTVL.